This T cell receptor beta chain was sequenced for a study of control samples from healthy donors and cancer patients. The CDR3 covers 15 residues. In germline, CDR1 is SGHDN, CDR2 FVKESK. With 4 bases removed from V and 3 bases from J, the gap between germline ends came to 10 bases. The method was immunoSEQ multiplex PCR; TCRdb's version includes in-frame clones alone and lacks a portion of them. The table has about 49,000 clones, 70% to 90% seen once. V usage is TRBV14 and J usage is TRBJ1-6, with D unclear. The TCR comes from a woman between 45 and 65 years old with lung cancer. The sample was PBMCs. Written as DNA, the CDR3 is TGTGCCAGCAGCCGATACAACGACTATAATTCACCCCTCCACTTT. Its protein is CASSRYNDYNSPLHF.